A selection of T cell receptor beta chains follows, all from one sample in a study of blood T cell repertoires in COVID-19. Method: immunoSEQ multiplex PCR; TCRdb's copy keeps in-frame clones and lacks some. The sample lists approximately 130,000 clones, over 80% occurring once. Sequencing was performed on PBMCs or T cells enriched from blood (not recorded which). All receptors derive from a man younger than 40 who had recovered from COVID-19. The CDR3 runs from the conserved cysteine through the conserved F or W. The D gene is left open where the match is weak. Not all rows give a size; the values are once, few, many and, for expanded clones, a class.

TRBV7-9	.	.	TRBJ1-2	CASSLGLALNYGYTF	TGTGCCAGCAGCTTAGGGCTGGCTCTGAACTATGGCTACACCTTC
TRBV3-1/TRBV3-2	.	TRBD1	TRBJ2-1	CASSRTGTGLDEQFF	TGTGCCAGCAGTCGTACCGGGACAGGGTTGGATGAGCAGTTCTTC
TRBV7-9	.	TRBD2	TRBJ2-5	CASSTRLARRGQETQYF	TGTGCCAGCAGCACGAGACTAGCGAGGAGGGGGCAAGAGACCCAGTACTTC
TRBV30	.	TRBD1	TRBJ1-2	CAWGQGAGGYTF	TGTGCCTGGGGACAGGGGGCTGGAGGCTACACCTTC
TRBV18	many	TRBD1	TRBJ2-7	CASSPPGTGSPYEQYF	TGTGCCAGCTCACCTCCCGGGACAGGGTCCCCCTACGAGCAGTACTTC
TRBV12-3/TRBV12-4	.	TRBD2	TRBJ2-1	CASSSRLANEQFF	TGTGCCAGCAGTTCCCGACTAGCGAATGAGCAGTTCTTC
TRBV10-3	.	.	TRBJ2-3	CAISDSVSGTDTQYF	TGTGCCATCAGTGACTCCGTTAGCGGCACAGATACGCAGTATTTT
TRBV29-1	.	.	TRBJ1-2	CSATSGDYGYTF	TGCAGCGCTACTTCAGGGGACTATGGCTACACCTTC
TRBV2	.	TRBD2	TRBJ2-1	CASSDFRGGPYNEQFF	TGTGCCAGCAGTGACTTCCGGGGGGGCCCTTACAATGAGCAGTTCTTC
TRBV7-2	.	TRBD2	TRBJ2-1	CASSLAGSSYNEQFF	TGTGCCAGCAGTCTAGCGGGAAGCTCCTACAATGAGCAGTTCTTC